The 6 T cell receptor beta chains below come from one sample, sequenced in a study of identical twins (TCRdb year 2016). The receptor library was made with 5' RACE. Sequenced on an Illumina HiSeq 2000. The public reads were reprocessed in TCRdb via fastp at Q25 and MiXCR, keeping in-frame beta chains. Rows with a matching CDR3 protein are joined into one entry that keeps the most common DNA and genes. Within this sample are 1.5 million to 2 million distinct CDR3 sequences, with 25% to 35% of them counted one time only. The ten largest clones take up more than 0.25% of the sample. The sample consisted of cord blood. The receptor set was obtained from a newborn girl in good health.

The chain is built from TRBV12-3 or TRBV12-4 and TRBJ1-6; D remains ambiguous. This CDR3 region has 15 residues. Trimming pared 2 bases from V and 7 bases from J, leaving 12 bases between. In DNA form, the CDR3 reads TGTGCCAGCAGTTTAACACGGGCTCCGAATTCACCCCTCCACTTT. It translates to CASSLTRAPNSPLHF.

The chain is built from TRBV2 and TRBJ2-5; 7 nucleotides align to TRBD1. This CDR3 region has 13 residues. The V segment lost 6 bases and the J segment 11 bases; nucleotides outside the gene matches: 12. CDR1 SNHLY and CDR2 FYNNEI come from the germline V gene. The CDR3 loop is CASRYLQGSEQYF. The CDR3 DNA follows: TGTGCCAGCAGGTATTTACAGGGGTCTGAGCAGTACTTC.

The V gene is TRBV24-1, the J gene TRBJ2-7; D is perhaps TRBD2 (5 bases). Germline loops: CDR1 KGHDR, CDR2 SFDVKD. CDR3 length: 11 residues. V gave up 7 bases and J gave up 6 bases, with 9 bases separating them. DNA of the CDR3: TGTGCCACCAGATCGGGAAGCGAGCAGTACTTC. Translated: CATRSGSEQYF.

V usage is TRBV7-2 and J usage is TRBJ2-1; tentative D call: TRBD1 (6 bases). This CDR3 comprises 16 residues. V dropped 5 bases and J dropped 0 bases, with 14 bases sitting between them. Germline V gene sequence: CDR1 SGHTA, CDR2 FQGNSA. For the CDR3, the DNA is TGTGCCAGCAGCCCCGGTGGGGGCTCCTCCTACAATGAGCAGTTCTTC. Protein product: CASSPGGGSSYNEQFF.

The chain is built from TRBV7-6 and TRBJ2-1; possible D gene TRBD2, 6 bases. Trimming left V 1 base short and J 4 bases short, with 26 bases between. Germline CDR1 is SGHVS and CDR2 is FNYEAQ. This CDR3 is 20 amino acids long. CDR3 amino acids: CASSLVILAQSSPMYNEQFF. The CDR3 coding sequence is TGTGCCAGCAGCTTAGTAATACTAGCTCAGTCTTCTCCTATGTACAATGAGCAGTTCTTC.

This clonotype was seen many times. This chain uses TRBV12-3 or TRBV12-4 with TRBJ1-2; no reliable D call. CDR3 size: 13 residues. Trimming pared 2 bases from V and 1 base from J, leaving 5 bases between. CDR3 protein: CASSLNNNYGYTF. CDR3 bases: TGTGCCAGCAGTTTAAATAATAACTATGGCTACACCTTC.